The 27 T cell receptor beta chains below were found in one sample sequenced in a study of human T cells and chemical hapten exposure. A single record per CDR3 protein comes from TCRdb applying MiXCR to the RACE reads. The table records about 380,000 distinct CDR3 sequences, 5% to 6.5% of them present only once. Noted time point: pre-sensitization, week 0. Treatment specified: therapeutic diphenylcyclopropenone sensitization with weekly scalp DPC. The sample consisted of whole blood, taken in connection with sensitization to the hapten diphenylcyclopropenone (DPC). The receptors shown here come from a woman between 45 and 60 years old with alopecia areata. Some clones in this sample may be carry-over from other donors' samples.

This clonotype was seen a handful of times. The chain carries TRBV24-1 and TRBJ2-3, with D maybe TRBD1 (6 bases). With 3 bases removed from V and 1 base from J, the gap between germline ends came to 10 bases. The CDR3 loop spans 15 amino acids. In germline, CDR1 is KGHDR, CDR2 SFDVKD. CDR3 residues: CATSDGQWGTDTQYF. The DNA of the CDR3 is TGTGCCACCAGTGATGGACAGTGGGGCACAGATACGCAGTATTTT.

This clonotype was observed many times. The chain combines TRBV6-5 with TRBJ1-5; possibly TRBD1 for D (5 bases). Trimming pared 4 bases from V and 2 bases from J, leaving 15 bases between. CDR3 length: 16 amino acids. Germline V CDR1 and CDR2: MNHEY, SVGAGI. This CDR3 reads CASSSQEWGGNQPQHF. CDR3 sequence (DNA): TGTGCCAGCAGTTCACAGGAATGGGGGGGCAATCAGCCCCAGCATTTT.

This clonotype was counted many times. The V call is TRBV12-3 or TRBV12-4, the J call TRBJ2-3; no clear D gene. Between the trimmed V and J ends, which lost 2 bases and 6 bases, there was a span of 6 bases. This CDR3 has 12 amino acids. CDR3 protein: CASSLKGDTQYF. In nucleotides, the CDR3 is TGTGCCAGCAGTTTAAAAGGCGATACGCAGTATTTT.

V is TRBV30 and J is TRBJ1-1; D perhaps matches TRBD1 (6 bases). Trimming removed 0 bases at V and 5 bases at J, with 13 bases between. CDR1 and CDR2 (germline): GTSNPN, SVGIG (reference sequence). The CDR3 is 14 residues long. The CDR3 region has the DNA TGTGCCTGGAGTGTACGGCAGGGGTGGACTGAAGCTTTCTTT. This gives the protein CAWSVRQGWTEAFF.

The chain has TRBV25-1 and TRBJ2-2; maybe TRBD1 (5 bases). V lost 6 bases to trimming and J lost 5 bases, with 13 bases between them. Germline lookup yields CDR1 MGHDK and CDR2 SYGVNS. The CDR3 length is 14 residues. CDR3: CASSSQGRTGELFF. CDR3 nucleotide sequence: TGTGCCAGCAGCAGTCAGGGAAGAACCGGGGAGCTGTTTTTT.

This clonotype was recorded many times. The chain's CDR3 is CASLGVSSYEQYF. The CDR3, as DNA: TGTGCCAGCCTCGGAGTAAGCTCCTACGAGCAGTACTTC. J is TRBJ2-7 and V is TRBV28; D gene unclear. V was shortened by 8 bases and J by 0 bases, with 11 bases between the two germline ends. The CDR3 consists of 13 residues. Per germline, CDR1 MDHEN and CDR2 SYDVKM.

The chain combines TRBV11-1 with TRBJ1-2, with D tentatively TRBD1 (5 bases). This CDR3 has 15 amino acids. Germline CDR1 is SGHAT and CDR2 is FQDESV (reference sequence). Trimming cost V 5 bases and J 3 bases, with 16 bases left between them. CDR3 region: CASSPLLSRDYGYTF. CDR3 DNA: TGTGCCAGCAGCCCACTGTTGAGCAGGGACTATGGCTACACCTTC. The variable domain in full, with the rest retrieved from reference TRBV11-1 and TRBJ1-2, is EAEVAQSPRYKITEKSQAVAFWCDPISGHATLYWYRQILGQGPELLVQFQDESVVDDSQLPKDRFSAERLKGVDSTLKIQPAELGDSAMYLCASSPLLSRDYGYTFGSGTRLTVV.

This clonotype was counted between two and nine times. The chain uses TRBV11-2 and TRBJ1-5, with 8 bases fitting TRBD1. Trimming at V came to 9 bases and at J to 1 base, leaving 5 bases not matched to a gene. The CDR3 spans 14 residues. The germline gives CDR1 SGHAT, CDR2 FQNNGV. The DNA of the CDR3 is TGTGCCAGACGCCAGGGGGCGAGCAATCAGCCCCAGCATTTT. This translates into CARRQGASNQPQHF.

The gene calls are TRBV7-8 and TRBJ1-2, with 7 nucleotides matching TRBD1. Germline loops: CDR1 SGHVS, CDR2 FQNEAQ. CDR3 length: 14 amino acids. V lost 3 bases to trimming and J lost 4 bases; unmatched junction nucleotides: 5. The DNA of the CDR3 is TGTGCCAGCAGCTTCGGCAGGGGGGGCTATGGCTACACCTTC. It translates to CASSFGRGGYGYTF. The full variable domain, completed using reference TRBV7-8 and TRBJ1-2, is GAGVSQSPRYKVAKRGQDVALRCDPISGHVSLFWYQQALGQGPEFLTYFQNEAQLDKSGLPSDRFFAERPEGSVSTLKIQRTQQEDSAVYLCASSFGRGGYGYTFGSGTRLTVV.

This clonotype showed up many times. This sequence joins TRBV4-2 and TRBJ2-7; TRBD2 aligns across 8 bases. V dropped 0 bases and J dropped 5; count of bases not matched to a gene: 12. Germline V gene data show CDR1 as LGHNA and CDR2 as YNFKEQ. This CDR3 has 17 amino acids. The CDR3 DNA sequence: TGTGCCAGCAGCCAAGATTCGCCGAGCGGGAGTTCCAACGAGCAGTACTTC. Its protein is CASSQDSPSGSSNEQYF.

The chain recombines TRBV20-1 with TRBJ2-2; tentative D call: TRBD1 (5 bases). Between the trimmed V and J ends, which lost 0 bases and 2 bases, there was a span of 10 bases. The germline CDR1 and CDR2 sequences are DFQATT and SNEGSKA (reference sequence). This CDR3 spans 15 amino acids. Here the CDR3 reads CSARDRGINTGELFF. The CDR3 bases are TGCAGTGCTAGAGATAGGGGAATCAACACCGGGGAGCTGTTTTTT.

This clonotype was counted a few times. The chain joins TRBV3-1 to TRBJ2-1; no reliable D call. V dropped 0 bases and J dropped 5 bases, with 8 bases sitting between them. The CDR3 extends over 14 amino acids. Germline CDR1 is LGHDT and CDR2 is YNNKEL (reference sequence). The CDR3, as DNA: TGTGCCAGCAGCCAAGAGGGGTCCCACAATGAGCAGTTCTTC. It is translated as CASSQEGSHNEQFF.

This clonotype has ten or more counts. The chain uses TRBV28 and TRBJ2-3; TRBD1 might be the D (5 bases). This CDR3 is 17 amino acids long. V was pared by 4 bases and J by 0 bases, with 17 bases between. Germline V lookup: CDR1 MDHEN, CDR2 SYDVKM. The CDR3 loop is CASSSPLDIASTDTQYF. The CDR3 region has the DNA TGTGCCAGCAGTTCGCCTCTGGACATTGCTAGCACAGATACGCAGTATTTT.

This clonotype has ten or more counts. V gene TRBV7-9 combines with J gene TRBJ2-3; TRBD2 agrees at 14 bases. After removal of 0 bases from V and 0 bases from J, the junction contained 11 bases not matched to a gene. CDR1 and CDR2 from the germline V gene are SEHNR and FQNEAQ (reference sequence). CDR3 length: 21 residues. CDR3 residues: CASSLARLAGGPGLSTDTQYF. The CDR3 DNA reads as TGTGCCAGCAGCTTAGCAAGACTAGCGGGAGGGCCGGGATTAAGCACAGATACGCAGTATTTT.

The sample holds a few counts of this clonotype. CDR3: CASSVRVLGTEAFF. The DNA for the CDR3 is TGTGCCAGCAGTGTCCGGGTCTTGGGGACTGAAGCTTTCTTT. The V and J genes are TRBV6-1 and TRBJ1-1; D gene unclear. The V end lost 4 bases, the J end lost 5 bases, and 14 bases lay between the germline ends. The CDR3 totals 14 residues. Germline CDR1 reads MNHNS; CDR2 reads SASEGT.

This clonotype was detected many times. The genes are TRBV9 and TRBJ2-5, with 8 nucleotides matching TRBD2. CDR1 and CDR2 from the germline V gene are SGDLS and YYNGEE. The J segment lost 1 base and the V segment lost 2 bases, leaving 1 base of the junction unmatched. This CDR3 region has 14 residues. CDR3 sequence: CASSVTSAQETQYF. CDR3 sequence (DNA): TGTGCCAGCAGCGTGACTAGCGCCCAAGAGACCCAGTACTTC.

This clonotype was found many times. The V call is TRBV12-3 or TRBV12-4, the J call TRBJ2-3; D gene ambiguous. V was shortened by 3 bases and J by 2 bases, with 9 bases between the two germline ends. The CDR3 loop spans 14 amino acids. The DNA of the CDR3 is TGTGCCAGCAGTTTTGGGATGGCCACAGATACGCAGTATTTT. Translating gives CASSFGMATDTQYF.

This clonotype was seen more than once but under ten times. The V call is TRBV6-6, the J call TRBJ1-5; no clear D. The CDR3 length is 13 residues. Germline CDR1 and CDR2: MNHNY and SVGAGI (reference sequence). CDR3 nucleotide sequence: TGTGCAGCAGACGGGGTGAGGGATCAGCCCCAGCATTTT. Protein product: CAADGVRDQPQHF.

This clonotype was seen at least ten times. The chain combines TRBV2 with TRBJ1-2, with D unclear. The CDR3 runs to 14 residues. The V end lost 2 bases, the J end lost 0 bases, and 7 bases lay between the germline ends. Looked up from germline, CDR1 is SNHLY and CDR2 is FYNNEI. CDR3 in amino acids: CASSEIQSNYGYTF. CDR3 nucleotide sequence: TGTGCCAGCAGTGAAATCCAGTCTAACTATGGCTACACCTTC.

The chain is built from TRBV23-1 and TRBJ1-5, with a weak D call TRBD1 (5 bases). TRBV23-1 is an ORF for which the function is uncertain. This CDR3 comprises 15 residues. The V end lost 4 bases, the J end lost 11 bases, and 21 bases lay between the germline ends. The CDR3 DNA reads TGCGCCAGCAGTCGAGTAATGGAGTATATGGGGGCCCAGCATTTT. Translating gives CASSRVMEYMGAQHF.

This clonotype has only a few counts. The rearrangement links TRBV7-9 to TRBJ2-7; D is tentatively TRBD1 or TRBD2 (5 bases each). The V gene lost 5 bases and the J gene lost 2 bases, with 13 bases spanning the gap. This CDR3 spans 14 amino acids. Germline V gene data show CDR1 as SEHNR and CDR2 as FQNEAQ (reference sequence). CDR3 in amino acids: CASSVRDRAYEQYF. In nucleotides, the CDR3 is TGTGCCAGCAGCGTCCGGGACCGAGCCTACGAGCAGTACTTC.

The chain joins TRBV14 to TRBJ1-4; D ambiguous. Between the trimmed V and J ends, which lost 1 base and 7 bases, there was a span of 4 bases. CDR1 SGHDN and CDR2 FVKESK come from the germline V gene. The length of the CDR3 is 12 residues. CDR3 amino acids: CASSQGPEKLFF. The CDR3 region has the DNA TGTGCCAGCAGCCAAGGCCCTGAAAAACTGTTTTTT.

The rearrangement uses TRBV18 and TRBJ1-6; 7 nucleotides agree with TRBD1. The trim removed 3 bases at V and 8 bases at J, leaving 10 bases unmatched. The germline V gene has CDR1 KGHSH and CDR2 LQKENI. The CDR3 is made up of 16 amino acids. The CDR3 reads CASSPLPDRADSPLHF. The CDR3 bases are TGTGCCAGCTCACCTCTCCCTGACAGGGCAGATTCACCCCTCCACTTT.

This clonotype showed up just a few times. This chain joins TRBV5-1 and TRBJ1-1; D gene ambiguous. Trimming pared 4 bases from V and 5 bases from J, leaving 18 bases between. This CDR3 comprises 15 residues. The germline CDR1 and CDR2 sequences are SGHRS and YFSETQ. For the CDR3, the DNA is TGCGCCAGCAGCCCAGACCGTCCGTACGGGACTGAAGCTTTCTTT. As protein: CASSPDRPYGTEAFF.

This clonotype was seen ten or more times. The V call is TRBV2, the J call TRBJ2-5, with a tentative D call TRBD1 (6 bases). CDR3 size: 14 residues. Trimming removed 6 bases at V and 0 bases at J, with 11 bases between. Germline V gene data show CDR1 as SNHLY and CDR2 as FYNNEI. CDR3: CASRGQNHQETQYF. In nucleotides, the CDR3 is TGTGCCAGCAGGGGACAAAACCACCAAGAGACCCAGTACTTC.

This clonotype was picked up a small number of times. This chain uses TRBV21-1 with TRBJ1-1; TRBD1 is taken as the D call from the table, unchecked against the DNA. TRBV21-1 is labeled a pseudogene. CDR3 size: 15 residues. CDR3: CASSKEGRGLGEAFF. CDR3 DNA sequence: TGTGCCAGCAGCAAAGAGGGTAGGGGGCTGGGTGAAGCTTTCTTT.

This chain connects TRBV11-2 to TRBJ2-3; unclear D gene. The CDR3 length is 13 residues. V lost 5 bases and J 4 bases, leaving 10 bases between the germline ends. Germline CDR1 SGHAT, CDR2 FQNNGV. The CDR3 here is CASSPATPDTQYF. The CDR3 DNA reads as TGTGCCAGCAGCCCCGCCACCCCAGATACGCAGTATTTT.